These 16 T cell receptor beta chains originate from one sample sequenced in a study of blood T cells in healthy people across ages. Primed by a sample-barcoded 5' primer and a J-beta primer mix, a second PCR proceeded for about 7 to 11 cycles. In TCRdb, the 5' RACE reads were re-called with MiXCR into one record per CDR3 protein. The sample has about 770,000 distinct CDR3 sequences, under 45% seen once. The material sequenced was blood. Source of these receptors: a man aged 55 to 70 in good health.

The genes are TRBV3-1 and TRBJ1-2, with 8 bases that match TRBD1. This CDR3 spans 14 amino acids. Per germline, CDR1 LGHDT and CDR2 YNNKEL (reference sequence). V lost 3 bases to trimming and J lost 4 bases; unmatched junction nucleotides: 4. The CDR3 sequence is CASSQAGGSYGYTF. The CDR3 nucleotides read TGTGCCAGCAGCCAGGCAGGGGGCTCCTATGGCTACACCTTC.

In this sample, this clonotype turned up a few times. The chain links TRBV7-2 to TRBJ2-1; 9 bases map to TRBD2. V dropped 5 bases and J dropped 8; count of bases not matched to a gene: 13. Germline values: CDR1 SGHTA, CDR2 FQGNSA. The CDR3 has 16 residues. The CDR3 DNA follows: TGTGCCAGCAGCCCTACGGGCGGGGGGGCTTTTTATGAGCAGTTCTTC. Its translation is CASSPTGGGAFYEQFF.

This clonotype came up a few times. This chain links TRBV20-1 with TRBJ2-4; D may be TRBD2 (6 bases). CDR1 is DFQATT and CDR2 is SNEGSKA in the germline V gene (reference sequence). There are 15 residues in the CDR3. The V gene lost 5 bases and the J gene lost 13 bases, with 27 bases spanning the gap. CDR3 in amino acids: CSAVPSGTPTGDQYF. CDR3 in DNA: TGCAGTGCTGTACCTTCCGGGACTCCCACAGGTGACCAGTACTTC.

This rearrangement joins TRBV7-9 to TRBJ2-5; weak D call: TRBD2 (5 bases). CDR1 and CDR2 (germline): SEHNR, FQNEAQ (reference sequence). The germline V and J ends were trimmed by 3 bases and 4 bases, with 12 bases remaining between them. The CDR3 has 14 amino acids. CDR3 region: CASSFGIEGETQYF. CDR3 sequence (DNA): TGTGCCAGCAGCTTTGGAATAGAGGGAGAGACCCAGTACTTC.

The rearrangement uses TRBV6-5 and TRBJ2-1, with a possible D match to TRBD2 (6 bases). Germline CDR1 and CDR2: MNHEY and SVGAGI. The CDR3 spans 13 residues. V lost 5 bases and J 10 bases, leaving 15 bases between the germline ends. CDR3 nucleotide sequence: TGTGCCAGCAGTCCCCGTGGAGGGCGGGAGCAGTTCTTC. It codes for CASSPRGGREQFF.

The rearrangement links TRBV12-3 or TRBV12-4 to TRBJ1-1, with D perhaps TRBD1 (6 bases). Deletions cut 1 base from V and 4 bases from J, with 7 bases between. The CDR3 contains 13 residues. The CDR3 region is CASSLGQVTEAFF. CDR3 in DNA: TGTGCCAGCAGTTTAGGACAGGTCACTGAAGCTTTCTTT.

The V call is TRBV7-9, the J call TRBJ1-2; tentatively, D is TRBD1 (5 bases). There are 15 residues in the CDR3. Looked up from germline, CDR1 is SEHNR and CDR2 is FQNEAQ (reference sequence). The V end was cut by 5 bases, the J end by 8 bases, with 21 bases between. The CDR3, as DNA: TGTGCCAGCAGCCATTTCGGGACCGCTATAGAGGGCTACACCTTC. Translation: CASSHFGTAIEGYTF.

This clonotype was seen more than once but under ten times. V and J are TRBV7-2 and TRBJ2-7, with 7 bases identical to TRBD1. The CDR3 has 14 residues. J lost 2 bases, V lost 5 bases, and 6 bases had no gene match. Germline V gene data show CDR1 as SGHTA and CDR2 as FQGNSA. CDR3 amino acids: CASSPQTGPYEQYF. Written as DNA, the CDR3 is TGTGCCAGCAGCCCCCAGACAGGGCCCTACGAGCAGTACTTC.

This clonotype has just a few counts. The J gene is TRBJ2-5, the V gene TRBV28, with TRBD2 matching 7 bases. CDR3 size: 15 residues. The germline CDR1 and CDR2 sequences are MDHEN and SYDVKM. Trimming cost V 5 bases and J 3 bases; bases outside gene matches: 9. This CDR3 reads CASSVPGGREETQYF. CDR3 sequence (DNA): TGTGCCAGCAGTGTCCCGGGGGGACGAGAAGAGACCCAGTACTTC.

This sequence joins TRBV6-1 and TRBJ2-5; perhaps TRBD1 as D (5 bases). The end of the DNA is better explained by TRBJ2-7, so the J call may be wrong. The CDR3 contains 14 residues. CDR1 MNHNS and CDR2 SASEGT come from the germline V gene. The CDR3 DNA follows: TGTGCCAGCAGTGAATGGGCAGGGACCTACGAGCAGTACTTC. Its protein product is CASSEWAGTYEQYF.

The table lists this clonotype with a few counts. The chain uses TRBV6-2 or TRBV6-3 and TRBJ2-7, with D tentatively TRBD2 (5 bases). Germline CDR1 reads MNHEY; CDR2 reads SVGEGT. V lost 2 bases to trimming and J lost 2 bases, with 16 bases between them. This CDR3 comprises 16 residues. DNA of the CDR3: TGTGCCAGCAGTTACGGGAGCTCTTTTCTGGCCTACGAGCAGTACTTC. Translation gives CASSYGSSFLAYEQYF.

This rearrangement joins TRBV12-3 or TRBV12-4 to TRBJ1-5, with a possible D match to TRBD1 (5 bases). The CDR3 is made up of 14 amino acids. V lost 2 bases and J 6 bases, leaving 11 bases between the germline ends. The CDR3 loop is CASSLTGTGQPQHF. The CDR3 nucleotides read TGTGCCAGCAGTTTAACTGGGACGGGTCAGCCCCAGCATTTT.

The rearrangement links TRBV10-3 to TRBJ2-3; 15 bases are shared with TRBD2. This CDR3 region has 17 residues. The J segment lost 3 bases and the V segment lost 0 bases, leaving 1 base of the junction unmatched. Looked up from germline, CDR1 is ENHRY and CDR2 is SYGVKD. CDR3 region: CAISESGLAGGTDTQYF. The CDR3 DNA reads as TGTGCCATCAGTGAGTCGGGACTAGCGGGGGGAACAGATACGCAGTATTTT.

This clonotype was seen once. The chain recombines TRBV7-2 with TRBJ2-5; 7 bases align to TRBD1. The last part of the DNA fits TRBJ2-7 better; the J call may be wrong. Germline CDR1 SGHTA, CDR2 FQGNSA. The CDR3 totals 15 residues. In DNA form, the CDR3 reads TGTGCCAGCAGCCCACAGGGGTACAGCCCCTACGAGCAGTACTTC. It specifies CASSPQGYSPYEQYF.

The CDR3 DNA is TGTGCCAGCAGCCCCGGGACATGGACAGATACGCAGTATTTT. Encoded protein: CASSPGTWTDTQYF. The J gene is TRBJ2-3, the V gene TRBV11-2, with D possibly matching TRBD1 (6 bases). The CDR3 contains 14 residues. Germline lookup yields CDR1 SGHAT and CDR2 FQNNGV. V lost 5 bases to trimming and J lost 3 bases, with 12 bases between them.

The chain links TRBV7-9 to TRBJ2-3; 10 bases line up with TRBD2. J lost 3 bases, V lost 6 bases, and 6 bases had no gene match. The germline gives CDR1 SEHNR, CDR2 FQNEAQ (reference sequence). The CDR3 is 15 amino acids. Written as DNA, the CDR3 is TGTGCCAGCAGTCAAATGGGACTAGCGACAGATACGCAGTATTTT. This translates into CASSQMGLATDTQYF.